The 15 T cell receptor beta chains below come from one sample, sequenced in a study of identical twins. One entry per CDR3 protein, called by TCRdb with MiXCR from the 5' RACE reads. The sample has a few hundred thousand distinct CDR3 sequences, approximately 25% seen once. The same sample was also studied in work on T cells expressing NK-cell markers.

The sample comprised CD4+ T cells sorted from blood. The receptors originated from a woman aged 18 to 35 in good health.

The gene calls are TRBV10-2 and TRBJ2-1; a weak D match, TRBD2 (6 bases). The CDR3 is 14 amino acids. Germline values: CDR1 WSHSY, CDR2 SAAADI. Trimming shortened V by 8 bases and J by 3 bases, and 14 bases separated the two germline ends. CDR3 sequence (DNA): TGCGCCAGCCTATCGGGACTTCTCTACAATGAGCAGTTCTTC. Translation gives CASLSGLLYNEQFF.

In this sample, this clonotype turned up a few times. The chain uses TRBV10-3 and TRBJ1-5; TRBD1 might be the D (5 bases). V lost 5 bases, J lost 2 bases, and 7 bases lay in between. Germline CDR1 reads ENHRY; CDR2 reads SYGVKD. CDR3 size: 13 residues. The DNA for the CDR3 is TGTGCCATCAGTCCACAGGGCAATCAGCCCCAGCATTTT. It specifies CAISPQGNQPQHF.

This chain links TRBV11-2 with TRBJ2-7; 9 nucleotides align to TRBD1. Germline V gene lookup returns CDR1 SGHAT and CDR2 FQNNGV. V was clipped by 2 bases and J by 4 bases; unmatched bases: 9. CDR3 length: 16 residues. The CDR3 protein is CASSLKRTGEWYEQYF. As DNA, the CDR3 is TGTGCCAGCAGCTTAAAACGGACAGGGGAGTGGTACGAGCAGTACTTC.

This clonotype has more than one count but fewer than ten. CDR3 coding DNA: TGCAGTGCTAGAAAGGGGACTGAAGCTTTCTTT. This translates into CSARKGTEAFF. This sequence joins TRBV20-1 and TRBJ1-1; a weak D match, TRBD1 (5 bases). This CDR3 has 11 residues. V was shortened by 2 bases and J by 5 bases, with 6 bases between the two germline ends. Looked up from germline, CDR1 is DFQATT and CDR2 is SNEGSKA (reference sequence).

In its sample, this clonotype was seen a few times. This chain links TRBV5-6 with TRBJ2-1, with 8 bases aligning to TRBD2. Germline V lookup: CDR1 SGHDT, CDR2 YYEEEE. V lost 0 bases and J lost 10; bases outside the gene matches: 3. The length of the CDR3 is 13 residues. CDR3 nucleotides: TGTGCCAGCAGCTTGGTACTAGCGGTCGAGCAGTTCTTC. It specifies CASSLVLAVEQFF.

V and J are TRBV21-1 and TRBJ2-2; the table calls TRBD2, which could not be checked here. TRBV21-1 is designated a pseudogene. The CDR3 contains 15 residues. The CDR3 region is CASSPPGGLAGELFF. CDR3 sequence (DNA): TGTGCCAGCAGCCCCCCGGGGGGACTAGCGGGGGAGCTGTTTTTT.

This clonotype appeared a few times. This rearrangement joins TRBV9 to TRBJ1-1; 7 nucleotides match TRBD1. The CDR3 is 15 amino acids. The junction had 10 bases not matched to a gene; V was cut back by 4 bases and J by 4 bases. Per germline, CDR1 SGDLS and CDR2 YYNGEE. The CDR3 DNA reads TGTGCCAGCAGCCCTCAGGGGGATATGGGCACTGAAGCTTTCTTT. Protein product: CASSPQGDMGTEAFF.

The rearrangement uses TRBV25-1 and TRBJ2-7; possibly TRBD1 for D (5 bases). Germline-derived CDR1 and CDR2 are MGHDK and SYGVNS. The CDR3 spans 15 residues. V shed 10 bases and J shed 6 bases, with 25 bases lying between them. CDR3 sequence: CATQRAGRESGEQYF. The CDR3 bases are TGTGCCACCCAGAGAGCAGGGCGCGAGTCGGGCGAGCAGTACTTC.

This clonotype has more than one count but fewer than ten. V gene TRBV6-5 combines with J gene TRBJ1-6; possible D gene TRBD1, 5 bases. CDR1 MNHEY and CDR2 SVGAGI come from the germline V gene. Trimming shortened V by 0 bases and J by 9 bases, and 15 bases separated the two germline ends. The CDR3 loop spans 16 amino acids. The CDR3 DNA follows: TGTGCCAGCAGTTACTCGAGTCAGGGCCCGAGTTCACCCCTCCACTTT. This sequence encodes CASSYSSQGPSSPLHF.

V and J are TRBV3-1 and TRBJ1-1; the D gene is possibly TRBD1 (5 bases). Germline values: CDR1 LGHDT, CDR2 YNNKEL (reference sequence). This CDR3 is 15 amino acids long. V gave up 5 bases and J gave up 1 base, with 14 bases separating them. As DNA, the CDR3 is TGTGCCAGCAGCTCCCGACAGCAAGCGAACACTGAAGCTTTCTTT. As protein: CASSSRQQANTEAFF.

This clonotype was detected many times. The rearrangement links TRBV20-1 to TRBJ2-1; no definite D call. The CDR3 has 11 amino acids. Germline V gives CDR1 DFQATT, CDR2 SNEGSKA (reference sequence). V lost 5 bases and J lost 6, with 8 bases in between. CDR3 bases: TGCAGTGCTTCGGGCCTCAATGAGCAGTTCTTC. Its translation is CSASGLNEQFF.

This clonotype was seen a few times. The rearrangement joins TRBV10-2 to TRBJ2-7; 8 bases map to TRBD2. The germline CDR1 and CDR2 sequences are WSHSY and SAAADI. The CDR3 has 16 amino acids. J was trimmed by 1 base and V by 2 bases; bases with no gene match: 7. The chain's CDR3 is CASSELAGGNSYEQYF. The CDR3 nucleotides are TGCGCCAGCAGTGAGCTTGCGGGAGGTAATTCCTACGAGCAGTACTTC.

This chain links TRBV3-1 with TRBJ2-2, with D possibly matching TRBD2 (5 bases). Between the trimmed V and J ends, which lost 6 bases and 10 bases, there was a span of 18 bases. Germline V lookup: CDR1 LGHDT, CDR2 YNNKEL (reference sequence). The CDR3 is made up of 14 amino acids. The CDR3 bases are TGTGCCAGCAGGGAAAGTACGGGGTCCGCGGAGCTGTTTTTT. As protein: CASRESTGSAELFF.

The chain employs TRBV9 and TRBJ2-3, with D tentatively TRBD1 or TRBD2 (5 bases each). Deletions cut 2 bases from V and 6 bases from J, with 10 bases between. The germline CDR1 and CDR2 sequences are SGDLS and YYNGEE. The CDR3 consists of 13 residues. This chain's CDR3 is CASSVRGEDTQYF. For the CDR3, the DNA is TGTGCCAGCAGCGTCCGAGGGGAGGATACGCAGTATTTT.

CDR3 sequence reads: CASIILATNEKLFF. The CDR3, as DNA: TGTGCCAGCATCATCCTCGCAACTAATGAAAAACTGTTTTTT. V gene TRBV6-1 combines with J gene TRBJ1-4; no clear D gene. The CDR3 loop spans 14 amino acids. In germline, CDR1 is MNHNS, CDR2 SASEGT. The V end was cut by 7 bases, the J end by 0 bases, with 9 bases between.